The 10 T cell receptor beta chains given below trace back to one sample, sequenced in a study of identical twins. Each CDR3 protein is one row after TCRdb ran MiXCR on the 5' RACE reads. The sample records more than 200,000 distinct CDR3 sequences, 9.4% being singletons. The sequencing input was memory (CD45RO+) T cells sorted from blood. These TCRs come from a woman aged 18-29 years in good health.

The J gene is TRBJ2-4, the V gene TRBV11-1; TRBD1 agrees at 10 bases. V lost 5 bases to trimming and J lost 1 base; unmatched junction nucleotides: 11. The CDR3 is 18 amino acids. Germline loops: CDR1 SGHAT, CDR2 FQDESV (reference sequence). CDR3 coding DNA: TGTGCCAGCAGCCCGGGACAGGGGAATGTAGTGGCCAAAAACATTCAGTACTTC. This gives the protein CASSPGQGNVVAKNIQYF.

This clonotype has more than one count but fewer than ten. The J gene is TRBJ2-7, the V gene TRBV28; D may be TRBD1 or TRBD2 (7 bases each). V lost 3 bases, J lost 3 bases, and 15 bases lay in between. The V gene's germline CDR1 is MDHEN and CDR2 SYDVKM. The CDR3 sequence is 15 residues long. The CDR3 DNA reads TGTGCCAGCAGTTTTGGGGGGGACAGAAACTACGAGCAGTACTTC. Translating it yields CASSFGGDRNYEQYF.

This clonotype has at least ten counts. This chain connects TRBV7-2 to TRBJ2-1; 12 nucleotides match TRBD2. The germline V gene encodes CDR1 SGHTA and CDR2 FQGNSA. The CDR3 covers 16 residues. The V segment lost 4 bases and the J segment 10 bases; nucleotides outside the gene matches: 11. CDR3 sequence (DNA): TGTGCCAGCAGCTCTAGCGGGAGGGCCCTCCACGAAGAGCAGTTCTTC. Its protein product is CASSSSGRALHEEQFF. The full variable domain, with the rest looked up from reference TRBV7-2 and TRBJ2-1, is GAGVSQSPSNKVTEKGKDVELRCDPISGHTALYWYRQSLGQGLEFLIYFQGNSAPDKSGLPSDRFSAERTGGSVSTLTIQRTQQEDSAVYLCASSSSGRALHEEQFFGPGTRLTVL.

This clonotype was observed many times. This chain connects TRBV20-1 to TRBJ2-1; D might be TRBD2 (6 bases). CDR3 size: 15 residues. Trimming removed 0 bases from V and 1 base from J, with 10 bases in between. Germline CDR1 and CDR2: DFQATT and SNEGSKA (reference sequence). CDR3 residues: CSARDNSGSYNEQFF. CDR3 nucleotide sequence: TGCAGTGCTAGAGATAACAGCGGGTCCTACAATGAGCAGTTCTTC.

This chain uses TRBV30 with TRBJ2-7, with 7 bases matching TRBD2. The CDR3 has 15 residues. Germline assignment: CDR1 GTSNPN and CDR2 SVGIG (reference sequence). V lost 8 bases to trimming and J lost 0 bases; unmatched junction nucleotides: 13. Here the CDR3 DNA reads TGTGCCGGTCAGCGGGACTCCCTATTCTCCTACGAGCAGTACTTC. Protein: CAGQRDSLFSYEQYF. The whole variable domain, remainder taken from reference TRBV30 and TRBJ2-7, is SQTIHQWPATLVQPVGSPLSLECTVEGTSNPNLYWYRQAAGRGLQLLFYSVGIGQISSEVPQNLSASRPQDRQFILSSKKLLLSDSGFYLCAGQRDSLFSYEQYFGPGTRLTVT.

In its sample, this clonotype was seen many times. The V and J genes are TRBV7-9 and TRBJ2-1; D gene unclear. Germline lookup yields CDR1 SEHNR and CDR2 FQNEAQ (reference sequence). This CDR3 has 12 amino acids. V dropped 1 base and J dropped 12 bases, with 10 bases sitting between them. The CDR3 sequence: CASSLDPGLQFF. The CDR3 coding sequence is TGTGCCAGCAGCTTAGATCCCGGGTTGCAGTTCTTC. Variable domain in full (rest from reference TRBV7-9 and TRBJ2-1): DTGVSQNPRHKITKRGQNVTFRCDPISEHNRLYWYRQTLGQGPEFLTYFQNEAQLEKSRLLSDRFSAERPKGSFSTLEIQRTEQGDSAMYLCASSLDPGLQFFGPGTRLTVL.

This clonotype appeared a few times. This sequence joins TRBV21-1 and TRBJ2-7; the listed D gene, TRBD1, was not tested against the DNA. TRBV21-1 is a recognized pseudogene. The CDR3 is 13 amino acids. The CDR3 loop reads CASSNGTSYEQYF. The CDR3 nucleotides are TGTGCCAGCAGCAATGGGACATCCTACGAGCAGTACTTC.

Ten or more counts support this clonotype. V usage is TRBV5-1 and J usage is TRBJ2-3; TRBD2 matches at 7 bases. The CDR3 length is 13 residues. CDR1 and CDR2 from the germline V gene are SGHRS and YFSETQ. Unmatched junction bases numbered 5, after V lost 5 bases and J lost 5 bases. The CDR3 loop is CASRAGPGDTQYF. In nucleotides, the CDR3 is TGCGCCAGCAGAGCGGGGCCCGGAGATACGCAGTATTTT.

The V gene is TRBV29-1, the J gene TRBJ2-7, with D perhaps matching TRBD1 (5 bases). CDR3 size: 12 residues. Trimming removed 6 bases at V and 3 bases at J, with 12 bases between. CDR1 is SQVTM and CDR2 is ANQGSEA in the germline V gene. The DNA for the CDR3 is TGCAGCGTGAAGGGGTTAAGCTACGAGCAGTACTTC. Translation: CSVKGLSYEQYF.

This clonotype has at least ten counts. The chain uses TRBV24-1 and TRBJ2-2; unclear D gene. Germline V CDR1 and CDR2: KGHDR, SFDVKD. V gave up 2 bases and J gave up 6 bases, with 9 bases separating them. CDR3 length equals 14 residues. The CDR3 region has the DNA TGTGCCACCAGTGATTCAGCAGAGTCCGGGGAGCTGTTTTTT. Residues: CATSDSAESGELFF.